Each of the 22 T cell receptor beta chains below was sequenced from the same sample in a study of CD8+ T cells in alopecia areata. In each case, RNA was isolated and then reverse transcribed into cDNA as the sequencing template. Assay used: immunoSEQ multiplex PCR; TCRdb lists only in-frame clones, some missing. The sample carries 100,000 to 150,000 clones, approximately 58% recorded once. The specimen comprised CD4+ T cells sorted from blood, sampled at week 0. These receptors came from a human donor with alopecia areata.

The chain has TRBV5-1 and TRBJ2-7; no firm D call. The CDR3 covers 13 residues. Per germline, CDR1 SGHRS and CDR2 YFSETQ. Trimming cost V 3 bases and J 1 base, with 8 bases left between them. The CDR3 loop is CASSSDGSYEQYF. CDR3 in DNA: TGCGCCAGCAGCTCGGACGGTTCCTACGAGCAGTACTTC.

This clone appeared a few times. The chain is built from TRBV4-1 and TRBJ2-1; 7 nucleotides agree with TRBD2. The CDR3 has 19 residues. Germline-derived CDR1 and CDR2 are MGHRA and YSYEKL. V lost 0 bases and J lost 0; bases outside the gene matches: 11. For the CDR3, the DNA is TGCGCCAGCAGCCAAGATCTAAGAGCGGGGCAGAGCTCCTACAATGAGCAGTTCTTC. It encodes CASSQDLRAGQSSYNEQFF.

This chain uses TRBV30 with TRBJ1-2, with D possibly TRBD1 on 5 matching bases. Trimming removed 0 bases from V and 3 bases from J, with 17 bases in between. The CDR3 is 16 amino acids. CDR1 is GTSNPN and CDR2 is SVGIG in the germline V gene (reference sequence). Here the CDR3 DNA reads TGTGCCTGGAGTGTACGTCCAGGGAGTATCGACTATGGCTACACCTTC. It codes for CAWSVRPGSIDYGYTF.

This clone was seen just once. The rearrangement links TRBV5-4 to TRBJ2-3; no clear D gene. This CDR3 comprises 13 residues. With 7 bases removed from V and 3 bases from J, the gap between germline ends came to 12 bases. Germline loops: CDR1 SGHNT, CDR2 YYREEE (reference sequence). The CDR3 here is CASALPSTDTQYF. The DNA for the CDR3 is TGTGCCAGCGCCTTACCCTCAACAGATACGCAGTATTTT.

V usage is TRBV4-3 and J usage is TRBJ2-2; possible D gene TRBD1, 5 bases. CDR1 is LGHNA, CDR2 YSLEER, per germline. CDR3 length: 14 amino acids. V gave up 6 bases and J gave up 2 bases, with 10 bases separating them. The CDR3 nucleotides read TGCGCCAGCAGAAGACAGACTAACACCGGGGAGCTGTTTTTT. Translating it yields CASRRQTNTGELFF.

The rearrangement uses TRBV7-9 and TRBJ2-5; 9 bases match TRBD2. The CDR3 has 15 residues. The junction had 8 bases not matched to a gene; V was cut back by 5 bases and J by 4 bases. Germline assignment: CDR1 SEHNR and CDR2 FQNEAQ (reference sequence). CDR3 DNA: TGTGCCAGCAGCCTCGGGACTAGCCGGGGAGAGACCCAGTACTTC. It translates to CASSLGTSRGETQYF.

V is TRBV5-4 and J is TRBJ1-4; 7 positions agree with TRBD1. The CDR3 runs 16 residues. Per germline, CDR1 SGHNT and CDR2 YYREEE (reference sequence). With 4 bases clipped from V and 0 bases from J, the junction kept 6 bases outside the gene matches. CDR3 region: CASSRHRGSTNEKLFF. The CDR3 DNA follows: TGTGCCAGCAGCAGACACAGGGGTTCAACTAATGAAAAACTGTTTTTT.

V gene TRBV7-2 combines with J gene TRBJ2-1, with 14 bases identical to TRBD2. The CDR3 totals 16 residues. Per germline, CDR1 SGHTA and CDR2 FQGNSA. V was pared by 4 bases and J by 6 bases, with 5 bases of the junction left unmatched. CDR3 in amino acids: CASSSRGTSGGNEQFF. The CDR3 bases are TGTGCCAGCAGCTCCCGTGGGACTAGCGGGGGCAATGAGCAGTTCTTC.

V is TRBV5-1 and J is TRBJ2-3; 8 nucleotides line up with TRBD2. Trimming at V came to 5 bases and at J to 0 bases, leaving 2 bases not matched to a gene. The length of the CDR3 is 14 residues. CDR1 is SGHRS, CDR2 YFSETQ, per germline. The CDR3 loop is CASRAGVSTDTQYF. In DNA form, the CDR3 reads TGCGCCAGCAGAGCGGGGGTGAGCACAGATACGCAGTATTTT.

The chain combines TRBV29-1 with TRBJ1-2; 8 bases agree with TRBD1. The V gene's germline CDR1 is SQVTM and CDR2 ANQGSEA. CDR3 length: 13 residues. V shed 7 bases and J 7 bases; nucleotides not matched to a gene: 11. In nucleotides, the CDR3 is TGCAGCGCCTACTCAGGGGGCGTAATTGGCTACACCTTC. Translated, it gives CSAYSGGVIGYTF. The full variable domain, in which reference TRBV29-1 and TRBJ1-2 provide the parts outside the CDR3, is SAVISQKPSRDICQRGTSLTIQCQVDSQVTMMFWYRQQPGQSLTLIATANQGSEATYESGFVIDKFPISRPNLTFSTLTVSNMSPEDSSIYLCSAYSGGVIGYTFGSGTRLTVV.

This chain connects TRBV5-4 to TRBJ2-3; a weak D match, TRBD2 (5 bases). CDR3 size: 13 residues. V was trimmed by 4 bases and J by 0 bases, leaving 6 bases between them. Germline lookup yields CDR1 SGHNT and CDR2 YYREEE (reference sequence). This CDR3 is CASSGGSTDTQYF. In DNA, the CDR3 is TGTGCCAGCAGCGGCGGGAGCACAGATACGCAGTATTTT.

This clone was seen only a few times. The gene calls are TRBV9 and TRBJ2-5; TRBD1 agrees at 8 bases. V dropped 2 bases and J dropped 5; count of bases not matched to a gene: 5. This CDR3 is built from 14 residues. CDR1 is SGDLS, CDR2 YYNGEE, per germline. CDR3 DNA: TGTGCCAGCAGCGTGGCAGGGGGCATTGAGACCCAGTACTTC. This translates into CASSVAGGIETQYF.

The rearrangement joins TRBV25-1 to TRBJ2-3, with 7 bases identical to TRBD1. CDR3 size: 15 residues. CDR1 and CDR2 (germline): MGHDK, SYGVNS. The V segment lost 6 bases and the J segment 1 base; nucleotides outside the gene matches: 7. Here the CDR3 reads CASRDDRVGTDTQYF. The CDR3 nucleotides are TGTGCCAGCAGGGACGACAGGGTGGGCACAGATACGCAGTATTTT.

In DNA form, the CDR3 reads TGTGCCAGCAGCCCCGGGACGGTGAAAGAGACCCAGTACTTC. Amino acids: CASSPGTVKETQYF. V usage is TRBV7-2 and J usage is TRBJ2-5; D possibly uses TRBD1 or TRBD2 (5 bases each). Germline CDR1 is SGHTA and CDR2 is FQGNSA. This CDR3 comprises 14 residues. The V gene lost 5 bases and the J gene lost 3 bases, with 13 bases spanning the gap. The full variable domain, its missing parts supplied by reference TRBV7-2 and TRBJ2-5, is GAGVSQSPSNKVTEKGKDVELRCDPISGHTALYWYRQSLGQGLEFLIYFQGNSAPDKSGLPSDRFSAERTGGSVSTLTIQRTQQEDSAVYLCASSPGTVKETQYFGPGTRLLVL.

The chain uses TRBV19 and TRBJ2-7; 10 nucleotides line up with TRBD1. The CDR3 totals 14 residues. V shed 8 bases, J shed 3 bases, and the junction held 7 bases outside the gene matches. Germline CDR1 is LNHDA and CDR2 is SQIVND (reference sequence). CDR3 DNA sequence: TGTGCCAGTGGAGGGACAGGGGATTTCTACGAGCAGTACTTC. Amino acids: CASGGTGDFYEQYF.

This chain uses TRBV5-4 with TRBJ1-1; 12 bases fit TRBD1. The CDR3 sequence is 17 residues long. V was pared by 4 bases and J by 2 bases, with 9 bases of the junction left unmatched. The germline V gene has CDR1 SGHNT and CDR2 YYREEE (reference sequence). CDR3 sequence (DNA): TGTGCCAGCAGCATGGGACAGGGGGCCGGGGTAAACACTGAAGCTTTCTTT. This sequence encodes CASSMGQGAGVNTEAFF.

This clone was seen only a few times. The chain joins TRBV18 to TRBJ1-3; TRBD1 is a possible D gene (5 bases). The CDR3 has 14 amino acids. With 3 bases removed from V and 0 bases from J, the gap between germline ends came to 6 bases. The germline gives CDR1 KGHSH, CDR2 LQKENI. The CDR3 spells CASSPDNSGNTIYF. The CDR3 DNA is TGTGCCAGCTCACCGGACAACTCTGGAAACACCATATATTTT.

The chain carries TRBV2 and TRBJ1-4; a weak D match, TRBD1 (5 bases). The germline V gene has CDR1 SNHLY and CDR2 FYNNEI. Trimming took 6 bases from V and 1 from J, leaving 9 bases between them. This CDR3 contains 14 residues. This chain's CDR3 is CASRSGGTNEKLFF. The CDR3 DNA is TGTGCCAGCAGGTCGGGGGGAACTAATGAAAAACTGTTTTTT.

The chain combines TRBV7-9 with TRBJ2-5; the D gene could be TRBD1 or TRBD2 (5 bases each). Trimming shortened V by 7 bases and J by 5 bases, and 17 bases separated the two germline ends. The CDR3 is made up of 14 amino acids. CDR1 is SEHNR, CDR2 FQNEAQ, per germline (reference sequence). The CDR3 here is CASTPDGATETQYF. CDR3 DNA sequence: TGTGCCAGCACCCCCGACGGGGCAACGGAGACCCAGTACTTC.

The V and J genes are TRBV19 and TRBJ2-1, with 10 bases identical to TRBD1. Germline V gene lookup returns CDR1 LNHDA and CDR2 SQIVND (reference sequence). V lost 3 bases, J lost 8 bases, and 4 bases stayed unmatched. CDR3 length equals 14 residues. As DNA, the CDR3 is TGTGCCAGTAGTATTCGACAGGGGGCCGATGAGCAGTTCTTC. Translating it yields CASSIRQGADEQFF.

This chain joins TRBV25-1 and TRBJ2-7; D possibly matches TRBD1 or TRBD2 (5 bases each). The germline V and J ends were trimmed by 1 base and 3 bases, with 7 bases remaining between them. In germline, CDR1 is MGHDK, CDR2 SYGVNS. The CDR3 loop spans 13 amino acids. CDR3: CASSEWGSYEQYF. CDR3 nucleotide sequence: TGTGCCAGCAGTGAATGGGGGAGCTACGAGCAGTACTTC.

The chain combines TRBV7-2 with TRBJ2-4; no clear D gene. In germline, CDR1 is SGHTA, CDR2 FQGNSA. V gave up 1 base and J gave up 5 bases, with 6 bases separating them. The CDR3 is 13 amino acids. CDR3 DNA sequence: TGTGCCAGCAGCTTAGGACAAGAAAACATTCAGTACTTC. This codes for CASSLGQENIQYF.